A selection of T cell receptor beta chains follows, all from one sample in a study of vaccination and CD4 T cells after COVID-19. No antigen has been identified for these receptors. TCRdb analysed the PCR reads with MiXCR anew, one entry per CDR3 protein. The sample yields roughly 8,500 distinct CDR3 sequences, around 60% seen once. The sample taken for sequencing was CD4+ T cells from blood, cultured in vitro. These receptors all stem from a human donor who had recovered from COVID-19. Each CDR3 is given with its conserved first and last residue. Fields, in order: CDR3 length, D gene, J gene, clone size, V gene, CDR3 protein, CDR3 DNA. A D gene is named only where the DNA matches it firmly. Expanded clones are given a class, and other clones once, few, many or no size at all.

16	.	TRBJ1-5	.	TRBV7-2	CASSHRYRHHNQPQHF	TGTGCCAGCAGCCACCGATATAGACACCATAATCAGCCCCAGCATTTT
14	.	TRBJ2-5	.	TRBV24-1	CATSGVLGQETQYF	TGTGCCACCAGTGGGGTACTTGGCCAAGAGACCCAGTACTTC
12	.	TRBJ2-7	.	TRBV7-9	CASSLQGYEQYF	TGTGCCAGCAGCTTACAGGGTTACGAGCAGTACTTC
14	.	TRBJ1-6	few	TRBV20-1	CSARVGRYNSPLHF	TGCAGTGCTAGGGTAGGACGGTATAATTCACCCCTCCACTTT
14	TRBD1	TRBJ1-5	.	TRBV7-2	CASSFGTEDQPQHF	TGTGCCAGCAGCTTTGGGACAGAGGATCAGCCCCAGCATTTT
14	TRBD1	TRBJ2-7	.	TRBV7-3	CASSLGGQGGEQYF	TGTGCCAGCAGCTTAGGGGGACAGGGTGGCGAGCAGTACTTC
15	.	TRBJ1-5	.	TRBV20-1	CSARERGEFNQPQHF	TGCAGTGCTAGGGAAAGGGGGGAATTCAATCAGCCCCAGCATTTT
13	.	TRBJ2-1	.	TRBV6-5	CASSSTSPNEQFF	TGTGCCAGCAGTTCCACTAGCCCCAATGAGCAGTTCTTC
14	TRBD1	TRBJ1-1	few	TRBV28	CASKSTGAGTEAFF	TGTGCCAGCAAATCGACAGGGGCGGGAACTGAAGCTTTCTTT
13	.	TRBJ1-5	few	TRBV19	CASSYLGDQPQHF	TGTGCCAGTAGTTACCTGGGGGATCAGCCCCAGCATTTT
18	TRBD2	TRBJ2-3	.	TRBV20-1	CSARDQKLPSGKTDTQYF	TGCAGTGCTAGAGATCAGAAATTGCCTAGCGGGAAGACAGATACGCAGTATTTT
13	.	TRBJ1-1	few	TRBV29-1	CSVGRLMNTEAFF	TGCAGCGTTGGTCGGCTCATGAACACTGAAGCTTTCTTT
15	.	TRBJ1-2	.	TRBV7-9	CASSPHGGEWYGYTF	TGTGCCAGCAGCCCCCACGGCGGGGAATGGTATGGCTACACCTTC
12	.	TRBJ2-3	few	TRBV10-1	CASSESTDTQYF	TGCGCCAGCAGTGAGTCGACAGATACGCAGTATTTT
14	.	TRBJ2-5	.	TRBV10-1	CASSEIVVQETQYF	TGCGCCAGCAGTGAGATCGTGGTCCAAGAGACCCAGTACTTC
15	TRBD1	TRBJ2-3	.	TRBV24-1	CATSRQGPSTDTQYF	TGTGCCACCAGCAGACAGGGACCTAGCACAGATACGCAGTATTTT
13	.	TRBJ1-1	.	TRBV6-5	CASSYQGYTEAFF	TGTGCCAGCAGTTACCAGGGGTACACTGAAGCTTTCTTT
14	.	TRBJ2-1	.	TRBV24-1	CATARSGSWDEQFF	TGTGCCACCGCGAGGTCAGGGAGCTGGGATGAGCAGTTCTTC
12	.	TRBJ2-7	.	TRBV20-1	CSASGRGYEQYF	TGCAGTGCTAGCGGGAGAGGGTACGAGCAGTACTTC
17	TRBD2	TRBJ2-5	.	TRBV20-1	CSALGLAGGPYQETQYF	TGCAGTGCTCTAGGGCTAGCGGGGGGGCCGTACCAAGAGACCCAGTACTTC
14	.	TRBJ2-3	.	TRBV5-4	CASSPRAVTDTQYF	TGTGCCAGCAGCCCGCGGGCCGTCACAGATACGCAGTATTTT
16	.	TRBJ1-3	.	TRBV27	CASSSSGRYSGNTIYF	TGTGCCAGCAGTTCCTCTGGACGGTACTCTGGAAACACCATATATTTT
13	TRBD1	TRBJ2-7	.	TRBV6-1	CASIPTGVHEQYF	TGTGCCAGCATTCCGACAGGGGTTCACGAGCAGTACTTC
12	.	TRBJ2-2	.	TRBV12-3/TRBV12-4	CASTLIQGELFF	TGTGCCAGCACCTTAATACAGGGGGAGCTGTTTTTT
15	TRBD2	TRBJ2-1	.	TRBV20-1	CSARGGRLGKNEQFF	TGCAGTGCTAGAGGCGGGAGACTAGGGAAGAATGAGCAGTTCTTC
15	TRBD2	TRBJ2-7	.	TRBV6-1	CASSEVSGGAHEQYF	TGTGCCAGCAGTGAAGTTAGCGGGGGGGCCCACGAGCAGTACTTC
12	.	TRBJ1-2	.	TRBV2	CASSPTGYGYTF	TGTGCCAGCAGTCCTACCGGCTATGGCTACACCTTC
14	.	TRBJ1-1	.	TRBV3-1	CASSPQGRPTEAFF	TGTGCCAGCAGCCCACAGGGACGGCCCACTGAAGCTTTCTTT
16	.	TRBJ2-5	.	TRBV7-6	CASSFTLSTRGETQYF	TGTGCCAGCAGCTTCACCCTATCGACTAGAGGGGAGACCCAGTACTTC
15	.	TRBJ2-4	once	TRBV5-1	CASSATGTAKNIQYF	TGCGCCAGCAGCGCGACCGGGACAGCCAAAAACATTCAGTACTTC
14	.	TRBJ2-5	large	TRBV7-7	CASSADGTQGTQYF	TGTGCCAGCAGCGCTGATGGGACCCAAGGAACCCAGTACTTC
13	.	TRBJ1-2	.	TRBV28	CASSPDSNYGYTF	TGTGCCAGCAGCCCTGACAGCAACTATGGCTACACCTTC
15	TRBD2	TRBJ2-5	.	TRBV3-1	CASSQWLAAQETQYF	TGTGCCAGCAGCCAGTGGCTAGCGGCTCAAGAGACCCAGTACTTC
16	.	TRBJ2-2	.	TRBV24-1	CATSDSTASHTGELFF	TGTGCCACCAGTGATTCCACTGCGTCGCACACCGGGGAGCTGTTTTTT
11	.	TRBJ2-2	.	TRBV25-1	CAAGVTGELFF	TGTGCCGCAGGGGTGACCGGGGAGCTGTTTTTT
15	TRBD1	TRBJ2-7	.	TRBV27	CASNPQGGDAYEQYF	TGTGCCAGCAATCCCCAAGGGGGCGATGCTTACGAGCAGTACTTC
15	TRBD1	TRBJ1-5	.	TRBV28	CASSHGTGGNQPQHF	TGTGCCAGCAGTCATGGGACAGGGGGAAATCAGCCCCAGCATTTT
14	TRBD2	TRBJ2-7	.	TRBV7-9	CASSPGGDFYEQYF	TGTGCCAGCAGCCCGGGAGGGGACTTCTACGAGCAGTACTTC
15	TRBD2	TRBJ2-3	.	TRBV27	CASSRQAGITDTQYF	TGTGCCAGCAGCCGCCAAGCGGGAATCACAGATACGCAGTATTTT
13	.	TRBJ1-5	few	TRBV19	CASTQGSDQPQHF	TGTGCCAGTACACAGGGTTCGGATCAGCCCCAGCATTTT
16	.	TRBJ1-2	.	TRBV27	CASRSYLQRTSTGYTF	TGTGCCAGCAGAAGCTATCTTCAGAGGACATCCACGGGCTACACCTTC
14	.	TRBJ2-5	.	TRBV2	CASTQEGGLETQYF	TGTGCCAGCACTCAGGAGGGGGGGCTGGAGACCCAGTACTTC
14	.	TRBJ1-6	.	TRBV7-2	CASSLAYGKGPLHF	TGTGCCAGCAGCTTAGCGTATGGGAAGGGGCCCCTCCACTTT
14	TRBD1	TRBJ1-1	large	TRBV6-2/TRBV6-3	CASRLPQGASEAFF	TGTGCCAGCAGACTGCCCCAGGGGGCTTCTGAAGCTTTCTTT
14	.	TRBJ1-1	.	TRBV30	CAWAYTGGWTEAFF	TGTGCCTGGGCCTATACCGGGGGTTGGACTGAAGCTTTCTTT
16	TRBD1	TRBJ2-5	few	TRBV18	CASSPEGQGHQETQYF	TGTGCCAGCTCACCAGAGGGACAGGGCCACCAAGAGACCCAGTACTTC
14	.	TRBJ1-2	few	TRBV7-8	CASSPGSASFGYTF	TGTGCCAGCAGCCCCGGTTCGGCCTCTTTCGGCTACACCTTC
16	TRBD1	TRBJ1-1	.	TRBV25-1	CTSSRVTGGGNTEAFF	TGTACCAGCAGTAGAGTAACAGGGGGAGGGAACACTGAAGCTTTCTTT
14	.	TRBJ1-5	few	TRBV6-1	CASSESSAYQPQHF	TGTGCCAGCAGTGAATCGTCAGCCTACCAGCCCCAGCATTTT
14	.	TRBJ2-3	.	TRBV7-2	CASSLNSLADTQYF	TGTGCCAGCAGCTTAAATAGTCTCGCAGATACGCAGTATTTT
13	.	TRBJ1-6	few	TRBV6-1	CASSDRVGSPLHF	TGTGCCAGCAGTGACAGGGTGGGGTCACCCCTCCACTTT
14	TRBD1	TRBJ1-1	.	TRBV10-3	CAISGGQRNTEAFF	TGTGCCATCAGTGGGGGACAGCGGAACACTGAAGCTTTCTTT
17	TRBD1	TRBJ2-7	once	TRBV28	CASSQGQGAGRSYEQYF	TGTGCCAGCAGCCAGGGACAGGGGGCAGGAAGGTCCTACGAGCAGTACTTC
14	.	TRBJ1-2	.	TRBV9	CASSVGGQSYGYTF	TGTGCCAGCAGCGTAGGCGGGCAGTCCTATGGCTACACCTTC
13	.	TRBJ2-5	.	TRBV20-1	CSGGGTSQETQYF	TGCAGTGGCGGTGGGACCTCTCAAGAGACCCAGTACTTC
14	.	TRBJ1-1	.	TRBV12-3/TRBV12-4	CASSSKDKNTEAFF	TGTGCCAGCAGTTCCAAGGACAAGAACACTGAAGCTTTCTTT
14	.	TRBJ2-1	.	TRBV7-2	CASSLLNRVNEQFF	TGTGCCAGCAGTCTACTCAACAGGGTCAATGAGCAGTTCTTC
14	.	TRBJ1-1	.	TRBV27	CASRDWFMNTEAFF	TGTGCCAGCAGGGATTGGTTCATGAACACTGAAGCTTTCTTT
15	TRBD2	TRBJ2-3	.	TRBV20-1	CSSNPTSGITDTQYF	TGCAGTTCCAACCCGACTAGCGGAATAACAGATACGCAGTATTTT